This T cell receptor beta chain stems from a study of T cell repertoires and HLA-DP antigens. Across the study: Transduced HeLa cells presented HLA-DP to CD4+ T cells. The donors, ranging 18-to-29 to 60-to-69 years, included a couple of males and one female. DNA input averaged approximately 230 ng in sorted CD137+CD4+ and roughly 1.2 ug in pre-culture CD4+.

Of note for this clone: Its target is unknown.

With V trimmed by 0 bases and J by 4 bases, 3 bases remained unmatched. The CDR3 has 16 amino acids. Germline loops: CDR1 SGDLS, CDR2 YYNGEE. Sequencing used immunoSEQ multiplex PCR; TCRdb keeps in-frame clones, though not all of them. Of some 110,000 clones listed, 92% were seen once; the top ten hold under 0.35%. This receptor was identified in a woman under 30 in good health and CMV-seronegative. Sequenced material: CD4+ T cells from PBMCs. The chain couples TRBV9 to TRBJ2-5, with TRBD2 matching 13 bases. The CDR3, as DNA: TGTGCCAGCAGCGTAGACGGGACTAGCGGGACAGAGACCCAGTACTTC. It encodes CASSVDGTSGTETQYF.